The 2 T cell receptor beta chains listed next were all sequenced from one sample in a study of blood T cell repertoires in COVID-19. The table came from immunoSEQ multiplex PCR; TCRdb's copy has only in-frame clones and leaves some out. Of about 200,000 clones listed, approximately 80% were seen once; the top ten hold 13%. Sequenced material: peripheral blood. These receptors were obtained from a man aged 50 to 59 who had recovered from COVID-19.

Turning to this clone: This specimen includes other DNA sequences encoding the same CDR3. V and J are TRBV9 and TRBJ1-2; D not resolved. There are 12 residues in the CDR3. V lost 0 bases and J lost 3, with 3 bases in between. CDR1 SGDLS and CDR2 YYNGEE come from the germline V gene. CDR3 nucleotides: TGTGCCAGCAGCGTAGCCGACTATGGCTACACCTTC. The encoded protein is CASSVADYGYTF. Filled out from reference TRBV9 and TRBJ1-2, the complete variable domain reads DSGVTQTPKHLITATGQRVTLRCSPRSGDLSVYWYQQSLDQGLQFLIQYYNGEERAKGNILERFSAQQFPDLHSELNLSSLELGDSALYFCASSVADYGYTFGSGTRLTVV.

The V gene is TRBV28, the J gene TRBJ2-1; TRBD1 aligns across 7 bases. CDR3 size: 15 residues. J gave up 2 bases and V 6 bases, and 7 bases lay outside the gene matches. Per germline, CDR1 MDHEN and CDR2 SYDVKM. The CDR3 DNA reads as TGTGCCAGCAGGGGCGACAGGGCAACCTACAATGAGCAGTTCTTC. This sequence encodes CASRGDRATYNEQFF.